This is a list of T cell receptor beta chains from one sample in a study of blood T cell repertoires in COVID-19. TCRdb keeps only in-frame clones here, not all; method: immunoSEQ multiplex PCR. The sample consists of fewer than 200,000 clones, roughly 79% of them appearing once. What was sequenced was peripheral blood. All receptors come from a woman over 75 with COVID-19, enrolled during active disease. The CDR3 runs from the conserved cysteine through the conserved F or W. The D gene is left open where the match is weak. Only some rows state a clone size, as once, few, many or a class for expanded clones.

V gene: TRBV6-5; J gene: TRBJ2-1; D gene: TRBD2; clone size: NA; CDR3 protein: CASSSGGENEQFF
V gene: TRBV5-1; J gene: TRBJ2-7; D gene: TRBD2; clone size: NA; CDR3 protein: CASSLGLAGGDEQYF
V gene: TRBV6-2/TRBV6-3; J gene: TRBJ2-1; D gene: TRBD1; clone size: few; CDR3 protein: CASSEGQPDNEQFF
V gene: TRBV29-1; J gene: TRBJ2-2; D gene: NA; clone size: NA; CDR3 protein: CSVDFGITGELFF
V gene: TRBV7-9; J gene: TRBJ2-7; D gene: NA; clone size: few; CDR3 protein: CASSLVGRGRREQYF
V gene: TRBV6-6; J gene: TRBJ1-1; D gene: NA; clone size: few; CDR3 protein: CASSYSTGGGEAFF
V gene: TRBV14; J gene: TRBJ2-5; D gene: NA; clone size: NA; CDR3 protein: CASSQDTGFQETQYF
V gene: TRBV20-1; J gene: TRBJ2-1; D gene: NA; clone size: NA; CDR3 protein: CSASGRGFNEQFF
V gene: TRBV3-1/TRBV3-2; J gene: TRBJ2-5; D gene: TRBD2; clone size: NA; CDR3 protein: CASSQELLFAGGIETQYF
V gene: TRBV3-1/TRBV3-2; J gene: TRBJ2-5; D gene: TRBD2; clone size: NA; CDR3 protein: CASSQGLAGVRQETQYF
V gene: TRBV5-6; J gene: TRBJ2-3; D gene: NA; clone size: few; CDR3 protein: CASSSGTGADTQYF
V gene: TRBV6-5; J gene: TRBJ2-1; D gene: TRBD2; clone size: NA; CDR3 protein: CASSRAGTTYNEQFF
V gene: TRBV29-1; J gene: TRBJ1-2; D gene: NA; clone size: NA; CDR3 protein: CSVPETGRLGGYTF
V gene: TRBV28; J gene: TRBJ2-3; D gene: TRBD2; clone size: NA; CDR3 protein: CASSAPSSGRSWDTDTQYF
V gene: TRBV6-6; J gene: TRBJ2-7; D gene: TRBD1; clone size: NA; CDR3 protein: CASSYGGTGTGSEQYF
V gene: TRBV10-3; J gene: TRBJ1-5; D gene: NA; clone size: NA; CDR3 protein: CAISEIHRLTSNQPQHF
V gene: TRBV19; J gene: TRBJ1-2; D gene: NA; clone size: few; CDR3 protein: CASSMGLRDGGHYGYTF
V gene: TRBV7-9; J gene: TRBJ1-2; D gene: NA; clone size: NA; CDR3 protein: CASGGDGYYGYTF
V gene: TRBV5-8; J gene: TRBJ1-2; D gene: NA; clone size: NA; CDR3 protein: CASSLINRRDPTYGYTF
V gene: TRBV7-2; J gene: TRBJ2-1; D gene: TRBD2; clone size: NA; CDR3 protein: CASSQTSGGFWNEQFF
V gene: TRBV5-1; J gene: TRBJ2-2; D gene: NA; clone size: once; CDR3 protein: CASSLGSGQGPGELFF
V gene: TRBV6-5; J gene: TRBJ2-1; D gene: TRBD1; clone size: NA; CDR3 protein: CASSYSPEQGKVF
V gene: TRBV7-2; J gene: TRBJ1-3; D gene: NA; clone size: NA; CDR3 protein: CASSLEAFSGNTIYF
V gene: TRBV29-1; J gene: TRBJ2-1; D gene: NA; clone size: few; CDR3 protein: CSVDTGNLIYEQFF
V gene: TRBV5-1; J gene: TRBJ2-7; D gene: TRBD1; clone size: NA; CDR3 protein: CASKPGTGGHEQYF
V gene: TRBV18; J gene: TRBJ2-6; D gene: NA; clone size: NA; CDR3 protein: CASSAVGAGANVLTF
V gene: TRBV7-7; J gene: TRBJ2-2; D gene: TRBD2; clone size: NA; CDR3 protein: CASSAFSGAATGELFF
V gene: TRBV2; J gene: TRBJ2-7; D gene: TRBD2; clone size: NA; CDR3 protein: CASRRTSGSLTYEQYF
V gene: TRBV2; J gene: TRBJ1-2; D gene: NA; clone size: NA; CDR3 protein: CASREEEGYGYTF
V gene: TRBV6-5; J gene: TRBJ1-6; D gene: TRBD1; clone size: few; CDR3 protein: CASSRDSNSPLHF
V gene: TRBV4-2; J gene: TRBJ1-4; D gene: TRBD1; clone size: NA; CDR3 protein: CASSRGLTAGGKRTNEKLFF
V gene: TRBV2; J gene: TRBJ2-7; D gene: NA; clone size: few; CDR3 protein: CASSGDLSSYEQYF
V gene: TRBV5-6; J gene: TRBJ2-3; D gene: NA; clone size: NA; CDR3 protein: CASSFGGASTDTQYF
V gene: TRBV4-2; J gene: TRBJ2-1; D gene: NA; clone size: NA; CDR3 protein: CASSQDSREQFF
V gene: TRBV24-1; J gene: TRBJ1-2; D gene: TRBD1; clone size: few; CDR3 protein: CATSEGQGAYGYTF
V gene: TRBV19; J gene: TRBJ1-5; D gene: TRBD1; clone size: few; CDR3 protein: CASREDRGIQPQHF
V gene: TRBV5-5; J gene: TRBJ2-2; D gene: NA; clone size: NA; CDR3 protein: CASSLQLANTGELFF
V gene: TRBV10-1; J gene: TRBJ1-4; D gene: NA; clone size: few; CDR3 protein: CANTSTNEKLFF
V gene: TRBV24-1; J gene: TRBJ1-2; D gene: NA; clone size: NA; CDR3 protein: CATSDYYGYTF
V gene: TRBV7-2; J gene: TRBJ2-7; D gene: NA; clone size: few; CDR3 protein: CASSGDRFLEQYF
V gene: TRBV6-1; J gene: TRBJ2-3; D gene: TRBD2; clone size: NA; CDR3 protein: CASSETGLAGGNTDTQYF
V gene: TRBV6-5; J gene: TRBJ2-7; D gene: TRBD2; clone size: NA; CDR3 protein: CASSYTSGNYEQYF
V gene: TRBV5-4; J gene: TRBJ2-1; D gene: TRBD2; clone size: once; CDR3 protein: CASSLGGGQRGAYGEQFF
V gene: TRBV9; J gene: TRBJ1-2; D gene: NA; clone size: NA; CDR3 protein: CASSVNWGYGYTF